This entry describes one T cell receptor (beta chain). What antigen it recognizes has not been identified. No much larger clone exists at a distance of one base, and base qualities are not known. The sample originates from a study of human T cells and chemical hapten exposure (dated by TCRdb to about 2021). Broadly, across the study: For sensitization, 2% DPC in acetone was applied to a roughly 2 cm by roughly 2 cm area of upper inner arm skin. Throughout the study period of roughly 24 weeks, patients also received therapeutic DPC doses to the scalp every week. Patch testing was done on the upper back using Finn chambers containing 0.01% DPC, and results were scored after 6 days according to International Contact Dermatitis Research Group standards. The mostly female patient cohort included alopecia areata with under or over 50% scalp involvement, alopecia totalis and alopecia universalis. The libraries were sequenced as a pool, and the TCR yield per sample differed mostly because of small variations in library volumes within the pool. Peripheral blood TCR repertoire changes were tracked in vivo in alopecia patients during primary and secondary sensitization to the hapten diphenylcyclopropenone (DPC). Patient blood was sampled pre-sensitization (week 0) and at 2, 6 and about 24 weeks after DPC sensitization. For TCR sequencing, blood came from about 28 alopecia patients at anywhere from one to four time points (pre-sensitization, 2, 6 and 24 weeks). Broad study findings and their caveats: Because every patient had alopecia, a presumed autoimmune disease, the patients' immune response might differ from that of healthy individuals. The number of TCRs above 1 in 1000 frequency did not change with DPC sensitization; there was no evidence of global repertoire structure alterations. Repeated subsampling changed both the strength of the expansion versus patch-test correlation and the threshold at which that correlation became significant. Significantly more large CDR3 similarity clusters were formed by expanded TCRs than by pre-sensitization or healthy control sets, consistent with antigen-driven responses. Patch test score was positively correlated with the number of PT1 expanded TCRs, with significance at thresholds 8, 16 and 32 but not at 4.

This sample's time point label indicates: patch test 3, about 24 weeks after DPC sensitization. In light of the paper, this sample's treatment or condition label describes: therapeutic diphenylcyclopropenone sensitization with weekly scalp DPC. Blood at each patch-test visit was drawn before the patch test was applied. To be eligible, patients had to be aged 18 to 70, diagnosed with alopecia and judged suitable for DPC therapy, while pregnant patients were excluded. Total RNA was extracted from unfractionated whole blood that had been collected in Tempus Blood RNA tubes. V is pruned by 5 bases and J by 1 base, leaving 5 bases of the junction without a gene match. The germline V gene gives CDR1 as SGHVS and CDR2 as FQNEAQ. The CDR3 goes from the cysteine to the phenylalanine over 15 residues. The only DNA kept is the CDR3, 45 bases in frame from the first base. The method was RACE. TCRdb shows the sequencer as NextSeq 500. During library preparation, unique molecular identifiers were attached to individual cDNA molecules so that TCRs could be counted quantitatively and reproducibly. From each blood RNA sample, both TCR alpha and TCR beta chains were sequenced. From the authors' description of their analysis: Samples had a median of around 92,000 TCRs, with a range from roughly 23,224 to 700,000. V, J and CDR3 annotation of the TCR reads was carried out using the Decombinator software suite. For PS versus PT1 abundance plots, all samples were subsampled to the same number of TCRs (28,000). TCRs were defined as expanded if absent before sensitization and observed at least eight times at the 2-week time point. Starting from the raw public reads, TCRdb applied fastp trimming at Q25, assembled clones with MiXCR and retained in-frame beta chains. Identical CDR3 protein sequences are pooled into one entry, listed with their most common genes and DNA. V and J calls and clone size were set by TCRdb, not the authors. The sample includes 150,000 to 200,000 distinct CDR3 sequences, with more than 20% observed a single time. The top ten constitute 2% to 3% of the sample.

Here the chain combines TRBV7-8 and TRBJ2-1, with 7 bases matching TRBD1. Sequenced here: whole blood, sampled in connection with sensitization to the hapten diphenylcyclopropenone (DPC). The receptor was derived from a woman between 35 and 50 years old with alopecia areata. Some clones in this sample may be carry-over from other donors' samples. For the CDR3, the sequence is CASSPSRGSYNEQFF. The base sequence is TGTGCCAGCAGCCCTTCCAGGGGGTCCTACAATGAGCAGTTCTTC.